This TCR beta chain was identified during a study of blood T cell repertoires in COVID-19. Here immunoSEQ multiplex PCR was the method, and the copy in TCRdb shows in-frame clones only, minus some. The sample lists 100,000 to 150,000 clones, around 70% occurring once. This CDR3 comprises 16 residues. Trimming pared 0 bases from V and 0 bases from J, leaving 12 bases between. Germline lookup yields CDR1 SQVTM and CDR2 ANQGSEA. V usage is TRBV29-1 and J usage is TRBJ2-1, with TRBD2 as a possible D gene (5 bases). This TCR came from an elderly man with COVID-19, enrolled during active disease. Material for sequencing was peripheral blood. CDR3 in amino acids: CSVEDLSGVSYNEQFF. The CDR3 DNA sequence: TGCAGCGTTGAAGATCTTTCCGGGGTCTCCTACAATGAGCAGTTCTTC.